The entry below gives a single T cell receptor (beta chain) sequence along with its context. Regarding donors, all were healthy bone marrow donors. This record belongs to a study of cytomegalovirus exposure and HLA in healthy donors. Primers included in the PCR were 60 Vbeta and 13 Jbeta primers. Profiled with immunoSEQ multiplex PCR; TCRdb holds only in-frame clones, not every one. The table has a few hundred thousand clones, about 80% seen once; the top ten hold about 0.3%. V was cut by 10 bases and J by 1 base, with 7 bases left in between. Looked up from germline, CDR1 is KGHSH and CDR2 is LQKENI. The CDR3 covers 11 residues.

This chain joins TRBV18 and TRBJ1-1; D is ambiguous. The specimen sequenced was PBMCs. This TCR was sampled from a girl under 10 years old in good health and CMV-seronegative. The CDR3 loop reads CATKQNTEAFF. The CDR3, as DNA: TGTGCCACCAAACAGAACACTGAAGCTTTCTTT.